This entry lists 19 T cell receptor beta chains sequenced from one sample in a study of blood T cells in healthy people across ages. Then a second PCR, running about 6 to 12 cycles, was carried out with a sample-barcoded 5' primer and a J-beta primer mix. TCRdb reprocessed the 5' RACE reads with MiXCR, giving one entry per CDR3 protein. The data show 600,000 to 850,000 distinct CDR3 sequences, roughly 43% seen once. The sample taken for sequencing was blood. These receptors originate from a woman aged 55-70 years in good health.

The rearrangement links TRBV29-1 to TRBJ1-1, with D possibly being TRBD1 (5 bases). Trimming pared 4 bases from V and 4 bases from J, leaving 13 bases between. CDR3 length equals 13 residues. Germline-derived CDR1 and CDR2 are SQVTM and ANQGSEA. The CDR3 loop is CSVASRGATEAFF. Written as DNA, the CDR3 is TGCAGCGTTGCCAGTCGAGGGGCCACTGAAGCTTTCTTT.

This clonotype has ten or more counts. The chain couples TRBV5-1 to TRBJ2-3, with 11 bases identical to TRBD2. The V gene end was trimmed by 4 bases and the J gene end by 3 bases; junction bases not matched to a gene: 10. Germline V gene sequence: CDR1 SGHRS, CDR2 YFSETQ. This CDR3 spans 17 amino acids. The CDR3 DNA sequence: TGCGCCAGCAGCCGATTAACTAGCGGGGGAATGACAGATACGCAGTATTTT. Amino acids: CASSRLTSGGMTDTQYF. Looking up the rest from reference TRBV5-1 and TRBJ2-3 gives the full variable domain: KAGVTQTPRYLIKTRGQQVTLSCSPISGHRSVSWYQQTPGQGLQFLFEYFSETQRNKGNFPGRFSGRQFSNSRSEMNVSTLELGDSALYLCASSRLTSGGMTDTQYFGPGTRLTVL.

The chain combines TRBV12-3 or TRBV12-4 with TRBJ2-4, with D perhaps matching TRBD2 (6 bases). Trimming cost V 1 base and J 1 base, with 14 bases left between them. The CDR3 runs 17 residues. CDR3 residues: CASSLGGRGEAKNIQYF. CDR3 in DNA: TGTGCCAGCAGTTTAGGCGGACGCGGGGAGGCCAAAAACATTCAGTACTTC.

V usage is TRBV28 and J usage is TRBJ1-4; D call uncertain. Looked up from germline, CDR1 is MDHEN and CDR2 is SYDVKM. This CDR3 has 12 amino acids. V was shortened by 5 bases and J by 8 bases, with 9 bases between the two germline ends. The CDR3, as DNA: TGTGCCAGCAGTGGGATCATCGAAAAACTGTTTTTT. Its translation: CASSGIIEKLFF.

Notes on this clonotype: This may arise from a read error, as a much more abundant clone is one base away. The V gene is TRBV29-1, the J gene TRBJ2-1, with 7 bases matching TRBD1. Germline CDR1 SQVTM, CDR2 ANQGSEA. The V and J ends lost 7 bases and 2 bases, in that order; junction bases with no gene match: 8. This CDR3 region has 14 residues. In DNA, the CDR3 is TGCAGCGCTGACAGGGCCTCCCCCTACAATGAGCAGTTCTTC. Residues: CSADRASPYNEQFF.

This clonotype was found many times. The chain combines TRBV6-2 or TRBV6-3 with TRBJ2-5; D possibly uses TRBD1 or TRBD2 (6 bases each). Trimming shortened V by 0 bases and J by 0 bases, and 17 bases separated the two germline ends. The CDR3 runs to 18 residues. Germline assignment: CDR1 MNHEY and CDR2 SVGEGT. This CDR3 is CASSYSSYGGQYQETQYF. The CDR3 bases are TGTGCCAGCAGTTACTCGAGTTACGGGGGCCAATACCAAGAGACCCAGTACTTC.

The J gene is TRBJ1-2, the V gene TRBV28; D is unresolved. Germline V gene data show CDR1 as MDHEN and CDR2 as SYDVKM. The CDR3 length is 15 residues. V dropped 3 bases and J dropped 8 bases, with 19 bases sitting between them. CDR3 sequence (DNA): TGTGCCAGCAGTTTCCCCGCACGGGCTAGTAGAGGCTACACCTTC. Protein product: CASSFPARASRGYTF.

With regard to this clonotype: A much larger clone sits a single nucleotide away, making a read error possible. Here the CDR3 reads CASSWGSGANVLTF. CDR3 sequence (DNA): TGTGCCAGCAGCTGGGGCTCTGGGGCCAACGTCCTGACTTTC. V and J are TRBV7-3 and TRBJ2-6; D remains unclear. V lost 4 bases and J lost 0, with 4 bases in between. From germline, CDR1 is SGHTA and CDR2 FQGTGA. CDR3 size: 14 residues.

This clonotype was recorded a few times. The CDR3 here is CATWDLAGNSPLHF. In nucleotides, the CDR3 is TGTGCCACCTGGGACCTGGCCGGCAATTCACCCCTCCACTTT. The chain carries TRBV27 and TRBJ1-6; D might be TRBD1 (5 bases). This CDR3 region has 14 residues. V lost 10 bases to trimming and J lost 7 bases, with 17 bases between them. In germline, CDR1 is MNHEY, CDR2 SMNVEV (reference sequence).

This clonotype was recorded at least ten times. This chain connects TRBV7-9 to TRBJ2-3; TRBD2 aligns across 13 bases. The V and J ends lost 4 bases and 6 bases, in that order; junction bases with no gene match: 4. This CDR3 region has 15 residues. Germline V lookup: CDR1 SEHNR, CDR2 FQNEAQ (reference sequence). CDR3 DNA sequence: TGTGCCAGCAGCTCGCCGGGACTAGCGGGGGATACGCAGTATTTT. The encoded protein is CASSSPGLAGDTQYF.

This clonotype was detected only a few times. J is TRBJ1-4 and V is TRBV6-6, with D possibly TRBD1 on 6 matching bases. Per germline, CDR1 MNHNY and CDR2 SVGAGI (reference sequence). With 6 bases removed from V and 8 bases from J, the gap between germline ends came to 16 bases. This CDR3 has 14 residues. The CDR3 sequence is CASRHTGLGEKLFF. CDR3 in DNA: TGTGCCAGCAGGCATACAGGGTTAGGCGAAAAACTGTTTTTT.

CDR3 nucleotide sequence: TGTGCCAGCACCGAGGGGCTCCTTAGCAATCAGCCCCAGCATTTT. Its translation is CASTEGLLSNQPQHF. The chain joins TRBV2 to TRBJ1-5; D is perhaps TRBD1 (5 bases). Trimming took 7 bases from V and 0 from J, leaving 13 bases between them. This CDR3 comprises 15 residues. The germline V gene encodes CDR1 SNHLY and CDR2 FYNNEI.

The chain couples TRBV12-3 or TRBV12-4 to TRBJ2-1, with D possibly TRBD2 on 6 matching bases. CDR3 length: 13 residues. Trimming took off 6 bases at V and 9 bases at J, with 15 bases between the two ends. CDR3 DNA: TGTGCCAGCAGACAGACTAGTTTCCGTGAGCAGTTCTTC. Translation gives CASRQTSFREQFF.

The chain combines TRBV9 with TRBJ2-5; TRBD1 aligns across 9 bases. This CDR3 spans 17 amino acids. After removal of 0 bases from V and 5 bases from J, the junction contained 11 bases not matched to a gene. Germline V gene sequence: CDR1 SGDLS, CDR2 YYNGEE. The CDR3 nucleotides are TGTGCCAGCAGCGTAGCCCTGGGACAGGGATTGGGGGAGACCCAGTACTTC. It translates to CASSVALGQGLGETQYF.

At least ten counts were recorded for this clonotype. In DNA form, the CDR3 reads TGCAGTGCTAGAGGGGGTCTAGGCTGGTACTATGGCTACACCTTC. It specifies CSARGGLGWYYGYTF. The V call is TRBV20-1, the J call TRBJ1-2; unclear D gene. Trimming took off 1 base at V and 3 bases at J, with 15 bases between the two ends. Germline values: CDR1 DFQATT, CDR2 SNEGSKA (reference sequence). The CDR3 is 15 amino acids.

This chain links TRBV20-1 with TRBJ2-7; D gene uncertain. The CDR3 is 8 amino acids. The V end was cut by 7 bases, the J end by 5 bases, with 3 bases between. Germline CDR1 reads DFQATT; CDR2 reads SNEGSKA (reference sequence). The chain's CDR3 is CSGDEQYF. CDR3 nucleotide sequence: TGCAGTGGGGACGAGCAGTACTTC.

This clonotype was observed a handful of times. V usage is TRBV5-1 and J usage is TRBJ2-7; 7 nucleotides agree with TRBD1. Trimming took 0 bases from V and 5 from J; bases not matched to a gene: 8. Looked up from germline, CDR1 is SGHRS and CDR2 is YFSETQ. The length of the CDR3 is 15 residues. The CDR3 loop reads CASSLEGTASHEQYF. In DNA, the CDR3 is TGCGCCAGCAGCTTGGAAGGGACAGCGTCTCACGAGCAGTACTTC. Based on the CDR3 plus reference TRBV5-1 and TRBJ2-7, the full variable domain is KAGVTQTPRYLIKTRGQQVTLSCSPISGHRSVSWYQQTPGQGLQFLFEYFSETQRNKGNFPGRFSGRQFSNSRSEMNVSTLELGDSALYLCASSLEGTASHEQYFGPGTRLTVT.

This clonotype came up a few times. The chain employs TRBV6-5 and TRBJ2-5; D remains ambiguous. The J call may be in error: the DNA end matches TRBJ2-7 better. Germline assignment: CDR1 MNHEY and CDR2 SVGAGI. The CDR3 contains 13 residues. The CDR3 region is CASSPGFPYEQYF. The CDR3 DNA reads as TGTGCCAGCAGTCCGGGTTTCCCCTACGAGCAGTACTTC.

The rearrangement links TRBV7-2 to TRBJ1-2; D might be TRBD1 (6 bases). Looked up from germline, CDR1 is SGHTA and CDR2 is FQGNSA. V was pared by 5 bases and J by 4 bases, with 20 bases between. The CDR3 totals 16 residues. The DNA of the CDR3 is TGTGCCAGCAGCCCGACGGATTGGACAGCTTTCTATGGCTACACCTTC. Protein: CASSPTDWTAFYGYTF.